The rows below give T cell receptor beta chains drawn from one sample of a study of brain T cells in children with intractable seizures. Clones were read by immunoSEQ multiplex PCR, and TCRdb kept only the in-frame ones, dropping some. The sample holds some 64,000 clones, 90% to 97% seen once. The specimen was peripheral blood, collected at surgery. All receptors derive from a boy younger than two with focal cortical dysplasia and intractable seizures. Both conserved end residues are part of each CDR3. Expanded clones get a size class; other rows say once, few or many, or leave the size out.

v_call	j_call	clone_size	cdr3_aa
TRBV3-1/TRBV3-2	TRBJ1-2	NA	CASSRPVGGSYGYTF
TRBV4-1	TRBJ2-1	NA	CASSLRGLKGGYNEQFF
TRBV4-3	TRBJ2-7	NA	CASSQDSVSYEQYF
TRBV19	TRBJ1-6	NA	CASSAIQGSTFSPLHF
TRBV6-5	TRBJ1-4	NA	CASSYVWGKSEKLFF
TRBV6-6	TRBJ1-4	few	CASSLRDRAPATNEKLFF
TRBV7-2	TRBJ2-4	NA	CASSLGAGGAKLAKNIQYF
TRBV7-2	TRBJ2-4	NA	CASSLTGTAKNIQYF
TRBV6-5	TRBJ1-5	NA	CAGGRAKQPQHF
TRBV7-2	TRBJ1-2	NA	CASSLFRGGSNYGYTF
TRBV19	TRBJ2-4	once	CASSVGGGQNIQYF
TRBV6-1	TRBJ2-7	NA	CASSETVRVVDEQYF
TRBV10-3	TRBJ2-3	NA	CAISTTGSRTSGESTDTQYF